This T cell receptor beta chain comes out of a study of OX40 agonist ivuxolimab in advanced cancers. Some background on the complete study: The costimulatory receptor OX40 (CD134) was targeted by ivuxolimab, a fully human IgG2 agonistic monoclonal antibody. Intravenous ivuxolimab was administered to patients every 2 weeks at six dose levels: 0.01, 0.1, 0.3, 1.5, 3 and 10 mg/kg. Of the 52 patients in dose escalation, around 20 had hepatocellular carcinoma, around 15 had melanoma, 9 had renal cell carcinoma and 9 had head and neck cancer. The dose-escalation cohort was roughly 87% male with a mean age of roughly 62 years, ranging from roughly 20 to 80. Prior anti-PD-1, anti-PD-L1 or anti-CTLA-4 therapy was permitted, and 30% to 45% of dose-escalation patients had received checkpoint inhibitors. Partial responses were achieved by three dose-escalation patients, of whom one had hepatocellular carcinoma and two had cutaneous melanoma. The purpose of peripheral TCRbeta sequencing was to test whether ivuxolimab changed TCR sequence diversity and led to clonal T-cell expansion. The paper reports the monotherapy dose-escalation portion (N of about 50 patients) of the phase I ivuxolimab trial. Study-level results and caveats: After ivuxolimab, more expanded clones were found on average in CD8+ T cells than in CD4+ T cells. Clonal expansion of both CD4+ and CD8+ blood T cells was observed from baseline to week 6 at doses 0.1 to 3.0 mg/kg. Low levels of normalized T-cell clonal expansion were also seen in some patients who did not respond. Partial responders in the 0.1-3.0 mg/kg groups had among the lowest normalized peripheral clonal expansion, especially among CD8+ T cells. Antigen specificity was not determined for the clonally expanded peripheral T cells.

V is clipped by 8 bases and J by 7 bases, and the sequence between their germline boundaries is 15 bases long. Sequences SQVTM (CDR1) and ANQGSEA (CDR2) are obtained from the germline V gene. The CDR3 runs 12 residues from the cysteine to the phenylalanine. The entry retains the CDR3 DNA only, 36 bases that are in frame from base 1. This clone was seen just once. Its target antigen remains unknown. No per-base quality is available; no much larger clone lies one base away. Genomic DNA was isolated from the sorted cells so that the TCRbeta CDR3 region could be sequenced. TCRbeta CDR3 regions were sequenced using the immunoSEQ Assay. TCRdb carries this immuneACCESS record with in-frame sequences only. Its versions omit some clonotypes, under half of them owing to an unresolved V gene in the studies checked, with the rest unexplained. The sample includes approximately 27,000 clones, with roughly 87% observed a single time. Roughly 15% of the sample comes from the top ten.

Patients with a history of autoimmune disease or receiving systemic immunosuppression were excluded from the trial. Peripheral blood for TCR sequencing was collected from all dose cohorts at baseline, on cycle 4 day 1, and on cycle 7 day 1. Samples came from an open-label, multicenter, first-in-human phase I dose-escalation trial of ivuxolimab. Adults with locally advanced or metastatic melanoma, renal cell carcinoma, hepatocellular carcinoma or head and neck squamous cell carcinoma were enrolled in the trial. CD4+ and CD8+ T cells were sorted separately from peripheral blood before TCR sequencing.

This clonotype was obtained from an adult with an advanced solid tumor such as melanoma, head and neck, liver or kidney cancer. Sequences were derived from CD4+ or CD8+ T cells sorted from blood, sampled in a trial of the OX40 agonist ivuxolimab. Rearrangement joined TRBV29-1 to TRBJ2-1; possibly the D gene is TRBD2, per 5 matching bases. The DNA is TGCAGCTCTAGCTTCGAGGGAAATGAGCAGTTCTTC. It codes for CSSSFEGNEQFF.